These 21 T cell receptor beta chains share one sample of origin, sequenced in a study of T cells in Graves' hyperthyroidism and ophthalmopathy. RNA transcripts served as the template for amplifying TCR beta CDR3 regions. TCR CDR3 regions were first amplified by RT-PCR with HTBI primers. TCRdb passed the multiplex PCR reads through MiXCR, listing each CDR3 protein once. The data contain more than 550,000 distinct CDR3 sequences, over 40% of them singletons. Sequencing was performed on peripheral blood or thyroid tissue (not recorded which). The receptors were sampled from an adult man with Graves' disease, either hyperthyroidism or ophthalmopathy (not recorded which).

This clonotype was observed many times. A read error may produce the germline difference seen at one junction end. The chain links TRBV10-3 to TRBJ2-7; D ambiguous. The CDR3 has 11 residues. The V gene's germline CDR1 is ENHRY and CDR2 SYGVKD. CDR3 region: CASSGIYEQYF. For the CDR3, the DNA is TGTGCCAGCAGTGGCATATACGAGCAGTACTTC.

The chain carries TRBV9 and TRBJ1-1; perhaps TRBD1 as D (6 bases). Trimming removed 6 bases at V and 0 bases at J, with 15 bases between. CDR1 is SGDLS, CDR2 YYNGEE, per germline. The CDR3 is made up of 15 amino acids. The DNA for the CDR3 is TGTGCCAGCACCGCAGGGGCCCTACTGAACACTGAAGCTTTCTTT. Translating it yields CASTAGALLNTEAFF. The complete variable domain, with remaining parts taken from reference TRBV9 and TRBJ1-1, reads DSGVTQTPKHLITATGQRVTLRCSPRSGDLSVYWYQQSLDQGLQFLIQYYNGEERAKGNILERFSAQQFPDLHSELNLSSLELGDSALYFCASTAGALLNTEAFFGQGTRLTVV.

The chain employs TRBV10-3 and TRBJ1-3; perhaps TRBD1 as D (5 bases). The germline gives CDR1 ENHRY, CDR2 SYGVKD. Trimming pared 10 bases from V and 2 bases from J, leaving 12 bases between. The CDR3 is 13 residues long. The DNA of the CDR3 is TGTGCCAGCAGGGAGGGTACTGGAAACACCATATATTTT. Protein: CASREGTGNTIYF.

The chain recombines TRBV24-1 with TRBJ1-2; TRBD1 agrees at 10 bases. This CDR3 is built from 14 residues. CDR1 is KGHDR and CDR2 is SFDVKD in the germline V gene. J was trimmed by 3 bases and V by 7 bases; bases with no gene match: 4. The CDR3 DNA is TGTGCCACCAGCGCCGGGACAGGGGACTATGGCTACACCTTC. Protein: CATSAGTGDYGYTF.

The genes are TRBV20-1 and TRBJ1-4; no clear D. The V gene's germline CDR1 is DFQATT and CDR2 SNEGSKA (reference sequence). Trimming removed 1 base at V and 5 bases at J, with 5 bases between. The CDR3 length is 12 residues. CDR3 in DNA: TGCAGTGCTAGAGGACGGAATGAAAAACTGTTTTTT. This gives the protein CSARGRNEKLFF.

This clonotype was counted at least ten times. The chain uses TRBV20-1 and TRBJ1-3; D gene uncertain. Trimming cost V 2 bases and J 0 bases, with 5 bases left between them. The CDR3 spans 13 residues. Germline assignment: CDR1 DFQATT and CDR2 SNEGSKA (reference sequence). The CDR3 reads CSARPSSGNTIYF. CDR3 nucleotides: TGCAGTGCTAGACCGAGCTCTGGAAACACCATATATTTT.

The J gene is TRBJ2-6, the V gene TRBV24-1; 7 bases match TRBD1. V dropped 5 bases and J dropped 1; count of bases not matched to a gene: 4. The CDR3 sequence is 16 residues long. From germline, CDR1 is KGHDR and CDR2 SFDVKD. The CDR3: CATSAMTGSGANVLTF. CDR3 sequence (DNA): TGTGCCACCAGTGCGATGACAGGGTCTGGGGCCAACGTCCTGACTTTC.

The chain carries TRBV29-1 and TRBJ2-2, with 8 bases matching TRBD1. Germline trimming cut 8 bases from V and 4 bases from J; bases unmatched to any gene: 6. The V gene's germline CDR1 is SQVTM and CDR2 ANQGSEA. The CDR3 has 13 amino acids. The CDR3 region is CSSTGEGTGELFF. The CDR3 DNA is TGCAGCTCGACAGGGGAAGGCACCGGGGAGCTGTTTTTT.

Concerning this clonotype: A much larger clone lies a single base off, so this may be a read error. The chain recombines TRBV9 with TRBJ1-4; TRBD1 agrees at 11 bases. Germline loops: CDR1 SGDLS, CDR2 YYNGEE. J gave up 7 bases and V 3 bases, and 5 bases lay outside the gene matches. The CDR3 loop spans 15 amino acids. The CDR3 is CASSGTGGVSEKLFF. The CDR3 DNA follows: TGTGCCAGCAGCGGGACAGGGGGCGTGAGTGAAAAACTGTTTTTT.

The chain has TRBV9 and TRBJ1-2; TRBD1 agrees at 12 bases. The CDR3 runs to 15 residues. Germline V gene data show CDR1 as SGDLS and CDR2 as YYNGEE. Trimming at V came to 2 bases and at J to 7 bases, leaving 6 bases not matched to a gene. CDR3 nucleotide sequence: TGTGCCAGCAGCGTCGGGACAGGGGGCACATCTGGCTACACCTTC. Its translation: CASSVGTGGTSGYTF. Using reference TRBV9 and TRBJ1-2 for the parts outside the CDR3, the full variable domain is DSGVTQTPKHLITATGQRVTLRCSPRSGDLSVYWYQQSLDQGLQFLIQYYNGEERAKGNILERFSAQQFPDLHSELNLSSLELGDSALYFCASSVGTGGTSGYTFGSGTRLTVV.

DNA of the CDR3: TGTGCCAGCAGCTCATATAGGGGGCCTAATGAAAAACTGTTTTTT. Translated, it gives CASSSYRGPNEKLFF. The V call is TRBV7-2, the J call TRBJ1-4, with 7 bases identical to TRBD1. This CDR3 has 15 residues. CDR1 SGHTA and CDR2 FQGNSA come from the germline V gene. V shed 4 bases, J shed 3 bases, and the junction held 5 bases outside the gene matches.

CDR3 loop: CSALGAASQETQYF. The CDR3 DNA follows: TGCAGTGCCTTGGGTGCGGCGTCCCAAGAGACCCAGTACTTC. This chain links TRBV20-1 with TRBJ2-5; D remains unclear. This CDR3 has 14 amino acids. Germline V gives CDR1 DFQATT, CDR2 SNEGSKA (reference sequence). The V end lost 6 bases, the J end lost 1 base, and 15 bases lay between the germline ends.

The chain couples TRBV20-1 to TRBJ1-1; TRBD1 agrees at 10 bases. The V gene's germline CDR1 is DFQATT and CDR2 SNEGSKA (reference sequence). V was clipped by 0 bases and J by 10 bases; unmatched bases: 8. CDR3 size: 14 residues. Here the CDR3 reads CSAREGQGSIVAFF. The DNA of the CDR3 is TGCAGTGCTAGAGAGGGACAGGGGAGTATTGTAGCTTTCTTT.

The V call is TRBV10-3, the J call TRBJ2-2; D uncertain. CDR3 length equals 12 residues. Deletions cut 6 bases from V and 13 bases from J, with 15 bases between. Germline V CDR1 and CDR2: ENHRY, SYGVKD. Here the CDR3 reads CAIRVDPGALFF. CDR3 coding DNA: TGTGCCATCAGGGTAGACCCCGGTGCGCTGTTTTTT.

The genes are TRBV10-1 and TRBJ2-7; D uncertain. V gave up 1 base and J gave up 0 bases, with 4 bases separating them. The CDR3 loop spans 13 amino acids. Germline lookup yields CDR1 WNHNN and CDR2 SYGVQD (reference sequence). The chain's CDR3 is CASSEYNSYEQYF. The CDR3 DNA reads TGCGCCAGCAGTGAGTACAACTCCTACGAGCAGTACTTC.

Regarding this clonotype: This may be a read error: a much more frequent sequence differs by one nucleotide. V and J are TRBV29-1 and TRBJ2-5; maybe TRBD1 (5 bases). Germline CDR1 and CDR2: SQVTM and ANQGSEA. The CDR3 has 15 residues. CDR3: CSVEVGARIRESQYF. The DNA of the CDR3 is TGCAGCGTTGAAGTAGGGGCGAGGATACGAGAGTCCCAGTACTTC.

The chain carries TRBV7-2 and TRBJ2-7; TRBD2 agrees at 7 bases. The V gene's germline CDR1 is SGHTA and CDR2 FQGNSA. The CDR3 spans 15 residues. With V trimmed by 5 bases and J by 0 bases, 7 bases remained unmatched. CDR3 sequence: CASSESGTLSYEQYF. CDR3 DNA: TGTGCCAGCAGCGAAAGCGGGACCCTCTCCTACGAGCAGTACTTC.

The V and J genes are TRBV6-4 and TRBJ1-1; no reliable D call. The germline V gene encodes CDR1 MRHNA and CDR2 SNTAGT. The CDR3 has 13 residues. Deletions cut 3 bases from V and 1 base from J, with 6 bases between. CDR3 in DNA: TGTGCCAGCAGTGATACCCAGAACACTGAAGCTTTCTTT. Translating it yields CASSDTQNTEAFF.

The chain is built from TRBV13 and TRBJ2-7, with 8 bases matching TRBD1. The germline CDR1 and CDR2 sequences are PRHDT and FYEKMQ (reference sequence). V gave up 0 bases and J gave up 0 bases; unmatched junction bases: 4. There are 16 residues in the CDR3. DNA for the CDR3: TGTGCCAGCAGCTTAGGCCTGGACAGGGTCTCCTACGAGCAGTACTTC. It codes for CASSLGLDRVSYEQYF.

This clonotype was counted a few times. The chain uses TRBV19 and TRBJ1-1; D uncertain. The CDR3 runs to 12 residues. Germline V CDR1 and CDR2: LNHDA, SQIVND (reference sequence). V was pared by 8 bases and J by 5 bases, with 12 bases between. CDR3 DNA: TGTGCCAGTCGGATCGGTGTAACTGAAGCTTTCTTT. Its protein is CASRIGVTEAFF.

A few counts support this clonotype. The genes are TRBV11-2 and TRBJ1-1; D is ambiguous. Germline V gene data show CDR1 as SGHAT and CDR2 as FQNNGV. The CDR3 is 17 amino acids. V was clipped by 0 bases and J by 0 bases, with 14 bases between them. CDR3 region: CASSLDYGANLNTEAFF. CDR3 nucleotides: TGTGCCAGCAGCTTAGATTACGGCGCGAATCTGAACACTGAAGCTTTCTTT. Full variable domain (missing parts from reference TRBV11-2 and TRBJ1-1): EAGVAQSPRYKIIEKRQSVAFWCNPISGHATLYWYQQILGQGPKLLIQFQNNGVVDDSQLPKDRFSAERLKGVDSTLKIQPAKLEDSAVYLCASSLDYGANLNTEAFFGQGTRLTVV.